The T cell receptor beta chain under discussion was sequenced for a study of cytomegalovirus exposure and HLA in healthy donors (dated by TCRdb to about 2017). Some background on the complete study: An earlier analysis of some 600 of the donors reported 250 to 300 Gb of sequence data and around 100 million unique TCR beta sequences obtained from 180 million or so T cells. Approximately 310 gigabases of sequencing data and approximately 91 million unique TCR sequences made up an early release that covered around 640 HLA-typed donors. Among the roughly 370 genotyped donors, 81% belonged to the genetic ancestry cluster associated with self-reported Caucasian donors. The aim of the study was to test whether cataloging public T cell receptors could identify signatures of past pathogen exposure. The study used immunosequencing to profile the T cell repertoires of hundreds of subjects and linked those repertoires to cytomegalovirus serostatus. Along with the roughly 610-subject first cohort, a separate validation cohort of some 130 different subjects was used. The study combined high-throughput TCR immunosequencing, statistical association of individual TCRs with disease status, and machine learning to predict cytomegalovirus infection status. A later analysis re-analyzed previously published TCR beta repertoires from 666 donors and added high-resolution HLA genotyping to study TCR occurrence patterns. The later analysis used no new phenotypic data to find candidate immune exposures, relying instead on TCR beta sequences and their occurrence across donors. In an earlier analysis of about 590 of the donors, high-throughput TCR beta sequencing was used to judge whether each TCR beta V gene segment behaved as functional or pseudogenic. Donor age, sex, ethnicity and CMV serostatus were compiled together with the repertoire data. A later genetic analysis used genome-wide SNP genotypes for 398 of the 666 donors, treating that subset as a discovery cohort. Every repertoire in the discovery cohort had been generated on one and the same sequencing platform. HLA typing covered class I and class II loci at four-digit resolution. Typing coverage varied by locus: about 620-640 donors for A, B, C, DRB1 and DQB1; roughly 520 for DQA1; more than 600 for DPA1; 450 to 480 for DPB1. A handful of DR-DQ haplotypes were handled as single units for association and clustering because linkage in the cohort was strong. Across roughly 420 genotyped donors of the cohort, an average of roughly 200,000 unique TCR beta nucleotide sequences per donor were sequenced, and 15% to 20% of those sequences were non-productive.

Library preparation used the immunoSEQ multiplex PCR assay. For the multiplex PCR, a mixture combining 60 forward primers for TCR Vbeta segments and 13 reverse primers for TCR Jbeta segments was used. The CDR3 region of rearranged TCR beta genes was amplified from genomic DNA by a multiplex PCR assay. The Illumina HiSeq System was used to sequence the amplified TCR beta libraries as 87-base-pair reads. Concerning the study's data processing: A later analysis counted some 80 million unique TCR beta chains across the 650 to 800 repertoires, and roughly 9.9 million of these chains were shared by at least two donors. Raw reads were error-corrected and collapsed into unique sequences by a nearest-neighbor algorithm in which closely related sequences were merged to remove PCR and sequencing errors. V, D and J gene segments were assigned by aligning CDR3 sequences to IMGT reference sequences. For a sequence to be retained, a match of at least six nucleotides to both a V gene segment and a J gene segment was required. Rearrangements were classified as productive when the CDR3 lacked stop codons and remained in frame with V and J, and all other rearrangements were classified as non-productive. CDR3 was defined according to IMGT convention as the region running from the second conserved V-encoded cysteine to the conserved J-encoded phenylalanine. In an earlier analysis of more than 550 of the donors, sequences lacking an unambiguous match to a single V gene segment were excluded. An earlier analysis of 587 of the donors classified V segments as functional when productive rearrangements were above 56.7% and as segregating when the standard deviation between donors was above 5%. A statistical classification framework was developed to diagnose cytomegalovirus status using the catalog of TCR beta chain sequences. In a later analysis, TCR nucleotide sequences were compared against IMGT/GENE-DB human TR gene sequences so that V and J genes could be assigned. Using the TCRdist pipeline, a later analysis assigned CDR3 sequences along with most-parsimonious VDJ recombination scenarios. In a later analysis, each TCR beta chain was defined by its CDR3 amino acid sequence together with its V-gene family, and reads lacking a unique V-gene family were excluded. To address suspected cross-contamination and a sequencing artifact, a later analysis removed around 590 highly shared, low-generation-probability nucleotide sequences. In a later analysis, a clonal expansion index was calculated for each public chain from normalized within-repertoire ranks of inferred template counts. In a later analysis, generation probabilities were computed using a VDJ recombination model fitted to out-of-frame rearrangements, and the results were checked against IGoR. Hypergeometric tests were used in a later analysis to score TCR-TCR, TCR-HLA and TCR-CMV co-occurrence, with a repertoire-size bias correction applied to the TCR pairs. In a later analysis, false discovery rates were estimated by permuting HLA or CMV assignments 20 times. In a later analysis, co-occurring TCRs were grouped with DBSCAN, and TCRdist sequence similarity was added when clustering was performed within HLA-allele-positive subsets. Repertoires with fewer than 30,000 or more than 120,000 public chains were left out of co-occurrence clustering, as were about 5 repertoires with anomalous nucleotide sharing. Imported from immuneACCESS, the table was reduced by TCRdb to in-frame sequences with V and J called. These copies leave out some clones; in studies compared against another copy, an unresolved V gene accounts for under half, and the cause of the remainder is not known. The V and J calls and clone size were taken over from that table, and D and trimming were inferred from the DNA. For this sample the table gives hundreds of thousands of clones, of which approximately 90% were detected only once. In total, the top ten clones hold about 2% of the sample.

Note on this clone: No antigen is known for it. No much larger clone is present one base from it, and per-base qualities are unavailable.

The CDR3 runs 15 amino acids, cysteine and phenylalanine included. CDR3 DNA is the only sequence kept; it has 45 bases, read in frame from the first base. From the germline V gene (reference sequence), CDR1 is MNHNY and CDR2 is SVGAGI. The junction shows trimming of 5 bases on V and 7 bases on J, plus 18 bases between the germline ends. The research as a whole found: The classifier was reported to diagnose cytomegalovirus status with high specificity and sensitivity in both the original and validation cohorts. In this cohort, only TCR beta chains were sequenced, and detectable features were limited by the absence of alpha or paired-chain data. It was suggested by the authors that the approach could potentially be generalized to other disease states and immunological phenotypes. When HLA alleles, especially DR and DQ, strongly co-occurred, attributing TCR associations to individual alleles was difficult. An association between a missense DCLRE1C variant and V-gene and J-gene trimming of TCR beta chains was found in a later genetic analysis and replicated in an independent cohort. The sequencing pipeline was judged likely to have produced a cluster of highly shared sequence variants as a technical artifact. A later analysis found that most CMV-associated TCR beta chains appeared HLA-restricted, with HLA associations seemingly driven largely by CMV exposure. A later analysis found that TCR association rates varied across HLA loci, with DRB1 alleles showing the most associated TCRs and HLA-C alleles the fewest. Three of the identified cytomegalovirus-associated TCR beta chains were confirmed in vitro to be specific for cytomegalovirus antigens. Because counts were too low, some 17 rarely observed V segments, including chromosome 9 orphons, were excluded from the earlier analysis of several hundred of the donors. Most TCR sequences were observed very rarely across donors, whereas some public TCRs were present in many individuals. At a false discovery rate of 0.05, a later analysis linked around 17,000 TCR beta sequences to specific HLA alleles. HLA typing was unavailable for some donors at each locus, so association tests used only the typed subset. Roughly uniform sequencing depth across donors was assumed in presence/absence analyses, although this assumption may not hold. In a later analysis, several top co-occurrence clusters were reported to appear linked to parvovirus B19, influenza, CMV and Epstein-Barr virus. A further reported finding was that TCR beta sequences accurately predicted the HLA-A and HLA-B alleles for most subjects in the first cohort. Linkage disequilibrium might explain the correlated functional status among segregating V segments, but an unknown experimental factor could not be ruled out. In an earlier analysis of roughly 560 of the donors, most TCR beta V segments were observed in productive rearrangements about 87% or about 30% of the time, broadly matching IMGT annotations. The study gave a list of 150 to 200 TCR beta chains associated with cytomegalovirus. According to a later genetic analysis, donors in an Asian-associated ancestry cluster had fewer N-insertions in productive TCRs than the approximately 650-donor mean. Because the 87-base-pair reads could not distinguish some IMGT-functional V segments, including TRBV6-2 and TRBV6-3, those segments were excluded. A later analysis found that HLA-associated TCR beta chains were more clonally expanded and had lower generation probabilities than equally common non-associated chains. Immune exposure information for the cohort was limited to CMV serostatus.

In total, 666 healthy bone marrow donors made up the cohort. At the time of sampling, all cohort members were nominally healthy, though unrecorded immune exposures were likely present. The donor was CMV seronegative and belonged to the group of under 400 seronegative cohort members. A peripheral blood sample was provided by each donor, and peripheral blood mononuclear cells were used for TCR beta sequencing. Genomic DNA was extracted from the blood cell samples with the Qiagen DNeasy Blood Extraction Kit. The receptor was isolated from a woman between 18 and 29 years old in good health and CMV-seronegative. The sample taken for sequencing was PBMCs. The chain joins TRBV6-6 to TRBJ2-1; the D region possibly corresponds to TRBD2 (6 bases align). The DNA sequence reads TGTGCCAGCAGTACAACGGGGGTATCAGGAAATGAGCAGTTCTTC. Translated, it gives CASSTTGVSGNEQFF.